The 27 T cell receptor beta chains below were found in one sample sequenced in a study of human T cells and chemical hapten exposure. Time point described: patch test 1, 2 weeks after DPC sensitization. Sample treatment: therapeutic diphenylcyclopropenone sensitization with weekly scalp DPC. TCRdb used MiXCR to reprocess the RACE reads, holding one entry per CDR3 protein. Here the sample spans some 400,000 distinct CDR3 sequences, around 5% being singletons. The sequenced sample was whole blood, obtained in connection with sensitization to the hapten diphenylcyclopropenone (DPC). The receptors derive from a woman aged 45 to 65 with alopecia areata. Some clones in this sample may be carry-over from other donors' samples.

The rearrangement links TRBV28 to TRBJ1-4, with 8 bases that match TRBD1. The CDR3 is made up of 14 amino acids. Trimming took 4 bases from V and 5 from J; bases not matched to a gene: 3. The V gene's germline CDR1 is MDHEN and CDR2 SYDVKM. CDR3 bases: TGTGCCAGCAGTTCCAGGGGGCTGAATGAAAAACTGTTTTTT. This sequence encodes CASSSRGLNEKLFF.

This clonotype was observed many times. The chain is built from TRBV27 and TRBJ2-7, with a possible D match to TRBD1 (6 bases). Germline V gene sequence: CDR1 MNHEY, CDR2 SMNVEV (reference sequence). Trimming left V 2 bases short and J 0 bases short, with 14 bases between. The CDR3 has 16 amino acids. The CDR3 bases are TGTGCCAGCAGTTTAAACAGGGCCCTTAGCTCCTACGAGCAGTACTTC. This sequence encodes CASSLNRALSSYEQYF.

This clonotype was picked up a small number of times. The chain couples TRBV9 to TRBJ2-7, with D possibly being TRBD2 (6 bases). V shed 4 bases and J shed 3 bases, with 17 bases lying between them. Germline V gives CDR1 SGDLS, CDR2 YYNGEE. CDR3 length: 15 residues. This CDR3 reads CASSSDGGKDYEQYF. CDR3 nucleotide sequence: TGTGCCAGCAGCTCAGACGGGGGAAAGGACTACGAGCAGTACTTC.

The sample holds many counts of this clonotype. J is TRBJ1-5 and V is TRBV29-1; no reliable D call. Trimming removed 4 bases at V and 6 bases at J, with 13 bases between. CDR1 is SQVTM, CDR2 ANQGSEA, per germline. The CDR3 runs to 13 residues. The CDR3 here is CSVGERAGQPQHF. As DNA, the CDR3 is TGCAGCGTTGGGGAAAGGGCCGGTCAGCCCCAGCATTTT. Full variable domain (outside the CDR3, taken from reference TRBV29-1 and TRBJ1-5): SAVISQKPSRDICQRGTSLTIQCQVDSQVTMMFWYRQQPGQSLTLIATANQGSEATYESGFVIDKFPISRPNLTFSTLTVSNMSPEDSSIYLCSVGERAGQPQHFGDGTRLSIL.

There are a few counts of this clonotype. This chain joins TRBV5-1 and TRBJ2-1; TRBD2 agrees at 9 bases. Germline V gene sequence: CDR1 SGHRS, CDR2 YFSETQ. With 4 bases clipped from V and 6 bases from J, the junction kept 5 bases outside the gene matches. This CDR3 contains 14 residues. This CDR3 is CASSGGTSPNEQFF. In DNA form, the CDR3 reads TGCGCCAGCAGCGGCGGGACTAGCCCCAATGAGCAGTTCTTC.

The sample holds many counts of this clonotype. The V call is TRBV2, the J call TRBJ2-2; the D is unclear. Germline assignment: CDR1 SNHLY and CDR2 FYNNEI. The ends were cut back, 6 bases at V and 6 bases at J, with 2 bases in the middle. This CDR3 spans 10 amino acids. CDR3 in amino acids: CASSAGELFF. DNA of the CDR3: TGTGCCAGCAGCGCCGGGGAGCTGTTTTTT. The full variable domain, rest sourced from reference TRBV2 and TRBJ2-2, is EPEVTQTPSHQVTQMGQEVILRCVPISNHLYFYWYRQILGQKVEFLVSFYNNEISEKSEIFDDQFSVERPDGSNFTLKIRSTKLEDSAMYFCASSAGELFFGEGSRLTVL.

This clonotype was counted at least ten times. V is TRBV6-6 and J is TRBJ2-7; TRBD1 agrees at 7 bases. V lost 2 bases to trimming and J lost 6 bases; unmatched junction nucleotides: 1. From germline, CDR1 is MNHNY and CDR2 SVGAGI (reference sequence). The CDR3 is 12 amino acids. CDR3 loop: CASSYDRVEQYF. Written as DNA, the CDR3 is TGTGCCAGCAGTTACGACAGGGTCGAGCAGTACTTC.

This clonotype was detected ten times or more. The rearrangement joins TRBV6-2 or TRBV6-3 to TRBJ1-5, with D possibly matching TRBD1 (5 bases). The V gene lost 3 bases and the J gene lost 6 bases, with 12 bases spanning the gap. The V gene's germline CDR1 is MNHEY and CDR2 SVGEGT. The CDR3 totals 14 residues. The CDR3 reads CASSYSGTAQPQHF. CDR3 in DNA: TGTGCCAGCAGTTATTCAGGGACGGCTCAGCCCCAGCATTTT.

This clonotype was counted between two and nine times. The chain couples TRBV6-5 to TRBJ2-1; maybe TRBD2 (5 bases). Germline CDR1 MNHEY, CDR2 SVGAGI. This CDR3 is 13 amino acids long. The germline V and J ends were trimmed by 5 bases and 5 bases, with 10 bases remaining between them. CDR3 DNA sequence: TGTGCCAGCAGTCCACGAGCGGACAATGAGCAGTTCTTC. Its protein is CASSPRADNEQFF.

The chain is built from TRBV12-3 or TRBV12-4 and TRBJ2-1, with TRBD1 as a possible D gene (5 bases). The CDR3 is 14 residues long. V was pared by 6 bases and J by 6 bases, with 15 bases between. The CDR3 is CASRVTQGRNEQFF. As DNA, the CDR3 is TGTGCCAGCAGAGTCACCCAGGGTCGCAATGAGCAGTTCTTC.

This rearrangement joins TRBV20-1 to TRBJ2-3, with D possibly being TRBD1 (7 bases). The CDR3 has 13 residues. The germline V gene encodes CDR1 DFQATT and CDR2 SNEGSKA (reference sequence). V lost 3 bases to trimming and J lost 5 bases, with 12 bases between them. The chain's CDR3 is CSARGQGGDTQYF. The CDR3 DNA sequence: TGCAGTGCTAGGGGGCAGGGGGGAGATACGCAGTATTTT.

This clonotype was counted many times. The J gene is TRBJ1-2, the V gene TRBV6-5; D perhaps matches TRBD1 (5 bases). Germline CDR1 MNHEY, CDR2 SVGAGI. The CDR3 has 13 residues. V lost 5 bases and J lost 6, with 13 bases in between. CDR3 residues: CASSDRTSNGYTF. The DNA of the CDR3 is TGTGCCAGCAGTGACCGGACATCTAATGGCTACACCTTC.

There are a few counts of this clonotype. This sequence joins TRBV4-2 and TRBJ1-2; D call uncertain. Trimming left V 0 bases short and J 0 bases short, with 11 bases between. The CDR3 covers 16 residues. Per germline, CDR1 LGHNA and CDR2 YNFKEQ. CDR3 DNA: TGTGCCAGCAGCCAAGAGGGCAGCAGTACTAACTATGGCTACACCTTC. Translation: CASSQEGSSTNYGYTF.

A few counts support this clonotype. This rearrangement joins TRBV29-1 to TRBJ1-1, with D uncertain. V was shortened by 4 bases and J by 1 base, with 7 bases between the two germline ends. Germline V gives CDR1 SQVTM, CDR2 ANQGSEA. This CDR3 is 12 amino acids long. The CDR3: CSVGPGNTEAFF. CDR3 DNA: TGCAGCGTTGGGCCAGGGAACACTGAAGCTTTCTTT.

This clonotype was seen many times. This sequence joins TRBV6-1 and TRBJ1-6; no definite D call. This CDR3 is built from 16 residues. Germline CDR1 MNHNS, CDR2 SASEGT. Between the trimmed V and J ends, which lost 3 bases and 7 bases, there was a span of 16 bases. The CDR3 reads CASSDRYRKSNSPLHF. The CDR3 DNA reads as TGTGCCAGCAGTGACCGCTACAGAAAATCGAATTCACCCCTCCACTTT.

A few counts support this clonotype. This sequence joins TRBV6-2 or TRBV6-3 and TRBJ2-1; a possible D gene is TRBD2 (5 bases). The V gene's germline CDR1 is MNHEY and CDR2 SVGEGT. This CDR3 comprises 15 residues. Trimming left V 6 bases short and J 8 bases short, with 20 bases between. The CDR3 spells CASSPLEMGIDEQFF. CDR3 nucleotide sequence: TGTGCCAGCAGCCCACTAGAAATGGGTATTGATGAGCAGTTCTTC.

The genes are TRBV3-1 and TRBJ2-3, with 11 bases matching TRBD2. Germline values: CDR1 LGHDT, CDR2 YNNKEL (reference sequence). V dropped 6 bases and J dropped 1; count of bases not matched to a gene: 3. The length of the CDR3 is 15 residues. CDR3 DNA sequence: TGTGCCAGCAGAAAACTAGCGGGAGGCACAGATACGCAGTATTTT. Translated: CASRKLAGGTDTQYF.

This clonotype was counted ten times or more. The rearrangement links TRBV6-2 or TRBV6-3 to TRBJ1-5, with TRBD1 matching 7 bases. CDR1 and CDR2 (germline): MNHEY, SVGEGT. The V and J ends lost 5 bases and 7 bases, in that order; junction bases with no gene match: 11. The CDR3 is 15 residues long. The CDR3: CASSDRRQGGQPQHF. CDR3 DNA sequence: TGTGCCAGCAGTGACCGTCGACAGGGAGGACAGCCCCAGCATTTT.

The rearrangement uses TRBV20-1 and TRBJ1-5; D is ambiguous. V was trimmed by 4 bases and J by 4 bases, leaving 11 bases between them. The V gene's germline CDR1 is DFQATT and CDR2 SNEGSKA (reference sequence). The CDR3 runs to 13 residues. The CDR3 nucleotides are TGCAGTGCTAAGATTCCGGGGAATCAGCCCCAGCATTTT. This translates into CSAKIPGNQPQHF.

This clonotype was picked up many times. This sequence joins TRBV3-1 and TRBJ2-7; 7 nucleotides line up with TRBD1. V was pared by 3 bases and J by 2 bases, with 7 bases of the junction left unmatched. The CDR3 sequence is 15 residues long. Looked up from germline, CDR1 is LGHDT and CDR2 is YNNKEL (reference sequence). The CDR3 loop is CASSQTWDSTYEQYF. CDR3 bases: TGTGCCAGCAGCCAGACTTGGGACAGCACCTACGAGCAGTACTTC.

This clonotype was counted a few times. The chain recombines TRBV7-9 with TRBJ1-1; D is possibly TRBD1 (5 bases). The CDR3 is 17 residues long. The V end lost 1 base, the J end lost 4 bases, and 19 bases lay between the germline ends. Germline V gene data show CDR1 as SEHNR and CDR2 as FQNEAQ (reference sequence). DNA of the CDR3: TGTGCCAGCAGCTTAGTAGTGAAATCCGGGGGTGCCACTGAAGCTTTCTTT. Translating it yields CASSLVVKSGGATEAFF.

This clonotype was counted many times. The chain uses TRBV10-3 and TRBJ1-1; D is unresolved. Germline assignment: CDR1 ENHRY and CDR2 SYGVKD. CDR3 length: 12 amino acids. The CDR3 coding sequence is TGTGCGTCGGATGATAAGAACACTGAAGCTTTCTTT. It translates to CASDDKNTEAFF.

The table lists this clonotype with many counts. A read error may account for a junction end that differs from germline. The V and J genes are TRBV5-1 and TRBJ2-7; D uncertain. CDR3 size: 14 residues. CDR1 is SGHRS and CDR2 is YFSETQ in the germline V gene. The CDR3 here is CPSSLRLSSYEQYF. CDR3 sequence (DNA): TGCCCCAGCAGCTTGCGGCTCAGCTCCTACGAGCAGTACTTC.

This clonotype was observed a handful of times. This sequence joins TRBV7-2 and TRBJ2-5, with no clear D. V was trimmed by 1 base and J by 6 bases, leaving 9 bases between them. Germline V lookup: CDR1 SGHTA, CDR2 FQGNSA. There are 13 residues in the CDR3. CDR3 nucleotides: TGTGCCAGCAGCTTAGGGGGTGGTAAGACCCAGTACTTC. It specifies CASSLGGGKTQYF. Full variable domain (rest looked up from reference TRBV7-2 and TRBJ2-5): GAGVSQSPSNKVTEKGKDVELRCDPISGHTALYWYRQSLGQGLEFLIYFQGNSAPDKSGLPSDRFSAERTGGSVSTLTIQRTQQEDSAVYLCASSLGGGKTQYFGPGTRLLVL.

This clonotype has a handful of counts. The chain employs TRBV24-1 and TRBJ2-7; D ambiguous. CDR1 and CDR2 from the germline V gene are KGHDR and SFDVKD. This CDR3 comprises 13 residues. V was pared by 10 bases and J by 4 bases, with 16 bases between. DNA of the CDR3: TGTGCCACTAGGACGCGAATCGGATACGAGCAGTACTTC. Translating gives CATRTRIGYEQYF.

This clonotype was detected only a few times. The chain has TRBV4-2 and TRBJ1-5; D gene unclear. Trimming took 0 bases from V and 9 from J, leaving 12 bases between them. Germline V gives CDR1 LGHNA, CDR2 YNFKEQ. The CDR3 loop spans 14 amino acids. The CDR3 region is CASSQDLTSPPQHF. CDR3 DNA sequence: TGTGCCAGCAGCCAAGATCTCACTTCTCCGCCCCAGCATTTT.

This clonotype was counted many times. The rearrangement joins TRBV20-1 to TRBJ2-7; weak D call: TRBD2 (6 bases). V was shortened by 5 bases and J by 6 bases, with 14 bases between the two germline ends. Germline V gene sequence: CDR1 DFQATT, CDR2 SNEGSKA (reference sequence). The CDR3 consists of 12 residues. CDR3 sequence reads: CSALLGGSEQYF. Here the CDR3 DNA reads TGCAGTGCTCTCTTGGGGGGTAGCGAGCAGTACTTC.